This T cell receptor beta chain was sequenced for a study of Ad26.COV2.S vaccination and SARS-CoV-2 variants. TCRdb keeps only in-frame clones here, not all; method: immunoSEQ multiplex PCR. There are about 400,000 clones in the sample; about four fifths occur only once, and almost 7.5% lies in the top ten. The germline gives CDR1 LNHDA, CDR2 SQIVND (reference sequence). The J segment lost 2 bases and the V segment lost 0 bases, leaving 3 bases of the junction unmatched. The CDR3 is 16 residues long. The treatment was: around 19 received Ad26.COV2.S at low or high dose, single or two shots; about five received placebo; per-sample allocation not given. Day 63 following the first vaccine or placebo injection was when the samples were taken.

V gene TRBV19 combines with J gene TRBJ1-2; 10 bases fit TRBD1. The source was peripheral blood, collected in a trial of Ad26.COV2.S vaccine versus placebo. The TCR originated in a person aged 18 to 59 who received the Ad26.COV2.S COVID-19 vaccine or a placebo. The CDR3 loop reads CASSIDPDRGNYGYTF. The CDR3 DNA reads as TGTGCCAGTAGTATAGATCCGGACAGGGGGAACTATGGCTACACCTTC.